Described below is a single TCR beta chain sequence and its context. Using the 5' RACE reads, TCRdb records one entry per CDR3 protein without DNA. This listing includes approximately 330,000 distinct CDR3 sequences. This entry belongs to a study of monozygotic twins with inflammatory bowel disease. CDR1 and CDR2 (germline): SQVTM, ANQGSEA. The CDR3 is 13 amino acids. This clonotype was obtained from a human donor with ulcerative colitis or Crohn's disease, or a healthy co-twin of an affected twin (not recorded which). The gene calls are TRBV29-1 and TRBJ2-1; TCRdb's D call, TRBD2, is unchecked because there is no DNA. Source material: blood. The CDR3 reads CSALGGSWDEQFF.